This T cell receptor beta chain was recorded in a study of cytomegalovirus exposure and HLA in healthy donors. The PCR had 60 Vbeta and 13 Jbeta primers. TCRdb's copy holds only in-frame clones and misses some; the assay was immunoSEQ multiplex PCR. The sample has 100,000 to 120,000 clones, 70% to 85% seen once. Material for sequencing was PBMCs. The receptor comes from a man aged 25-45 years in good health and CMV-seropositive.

Here the CDR3 reads CASSFGTGGSTDTQYF. The CDR3 DNA follows: TGCGCCAGCAGCTTTGGGACGGGGGGAAGCACAGATACGCAGTATTTT. The V and J genes are TRBV5-1 and TRBJ2-3; 7 bases fit TRBD2. This CDR3 contains 16 residues. After removal of 2 bases from V and 0 bases from J, the junction contained 6 bases not matched to a gene. Germline CDR1 SGHRS, CDR2 YFSETQ.